This entry is about one T cell receptor (beta chain). Data came from immunoSEQ multiplex PCR; TCRdb stores just in-frame clones and leaves some out. Of about 100,000 clones listed, more than 85% are singletons. Germline-derived CDR1 and CDR2 are GTSNPN and SVGIG (reference sequence). Trimming took 2 bases from V and 6 from J, leaving 16 bases between them. This CDR3 is 14 amino acids long. This sample was taken from a study of T cell responses to AZD1222 COVID-19 vaccine. Sequencing used peripheral blood, obtained on day 0 of AZD1222 vaccination. The rearrangement joins TRBV30 to TRBJ1-2, with D unclear. The clonotype comes from an adult in good health. The CDR3 region has the DNA TGTGCCTGGAGTCAGTCCCTCGACGGGAATGGCTACACCTTC. Protein product: CAWSQSLDGNGYTF.